This paragraph reports one T cell receptor (beta chain). As yet, its antigen is unknown. CDR3 length equals 14 residues. Germline-derived CDR1 and CDR2 are MNHEY and SVGAGI. J lost 2 bases, V lost 8 bases, and 7 bases had no gene match. The assay was immunoSEQ multiplex PCR, and TCRdb's table has in-frame clones only and misses some. The profile shows approximately 110,000 clones, roughly 91% of them singletons. The entry originates in a study of T cell responses to AZD1222 COVID-19 vaccine. Study-wide points: White British donors predominated, females outnumbered males, and clonal diversity was possibly underestimated. Seropositive status at baseline applied to only six AZD1222 recipients. Vaccine-associated CD4 TCRs spanned spike, dominant at 160-218 and 743-854.

The rearrangement links TRBV6-5 to TRBJ1-1; 8 nucleotides align to TRBD1. This sample comprised peripheral blood, obtained on day 0 of AZD1222 vaccination. This clonotype was obtained from an adult in good health. CDR3 residues: CASLQGAPNTEAFF. CDR3 coding DNA: TGTGCCAGCCTCCAGGGGGCCCCAAACACTGAAGCTTTCTTT.